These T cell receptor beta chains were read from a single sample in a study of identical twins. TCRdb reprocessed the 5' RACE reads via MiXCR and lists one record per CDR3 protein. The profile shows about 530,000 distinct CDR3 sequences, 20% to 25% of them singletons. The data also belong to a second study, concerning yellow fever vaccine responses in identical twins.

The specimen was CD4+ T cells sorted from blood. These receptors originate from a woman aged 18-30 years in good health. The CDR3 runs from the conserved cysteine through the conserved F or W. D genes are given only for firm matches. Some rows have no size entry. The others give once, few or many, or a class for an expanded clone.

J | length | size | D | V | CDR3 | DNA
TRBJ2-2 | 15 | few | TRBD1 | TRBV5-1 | CASSLGTGVAGELFF | TGCGCCAGCAGCCTCGGGACAGGGGTCGCCGGGGAGCTGTTTTTT
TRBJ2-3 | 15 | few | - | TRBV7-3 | CASSLDPTRGDTQYF | TGTGCCAGCAGCTTAGACCCAACCCGCGGGGATACGCAGTATTTT
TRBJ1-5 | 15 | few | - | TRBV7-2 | CASSPSGNSNQPQHF | TGTGCCAGCAGCCCATCAGGGAATAGCAATCAGCCCCAGCATTTT
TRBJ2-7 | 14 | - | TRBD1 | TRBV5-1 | CASSLARTGGEQYF | TGCGCCAGCAGCTTGGCCAGAACAGGGGGCGAGCAGTACTTC
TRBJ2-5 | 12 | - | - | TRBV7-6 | CASSSDTSPQYF | TGTGCCAGCAGCTCCGATACAAGTCCCCAGTACTTC
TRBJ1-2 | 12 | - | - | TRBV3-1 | CASSQAYYGYTF | TGTGCCAGCTCCCAGGCCTACTATGGCTACACCTTC
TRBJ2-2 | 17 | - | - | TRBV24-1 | CATSDSPRTTGTGELFF | TGTGCCACCAGTGACTCCCCGCGTACCACAGGGACCGGGGAGCTGTTTTTT
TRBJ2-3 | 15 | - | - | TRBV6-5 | CASSYEGVFTDTQYF | TGTGCCAGCAGTTACGAGGGGGTCTTCACAGATACGCAGTATTTT
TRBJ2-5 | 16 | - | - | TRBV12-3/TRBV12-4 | CASSKRGGTLRETQYF | TGTGCCAGCAGTAAGAGGGGGGGCACGCTTCGAGAGACCCAGTACTTC
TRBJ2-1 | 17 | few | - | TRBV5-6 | CASSLEVGRSSYNEQFF | TGTGCCAGCAGCTTGGAGGTAGGGCGATCATCCTACAATGAGCAGTTCTTC
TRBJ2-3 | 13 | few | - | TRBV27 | CASSLLGGGTQYF | TGTGCCAGCAGTTTATTGGGGGGAGGAACGCAGTATTTT